These T cell receptor beta chains were read from a single sample in a study of blood T cells in healthy people across ages. Each CDR3 protein gets one entry after TCRdb re-called the 5' RACE reads with MiXCR. Of roughly 2 million distinct CDR3 sequences in the sample, roughly 52% are singletons; the top ten hold approximately 2.1%. The sample was blood. The receptors shown here come from a woman aged 40 to 50 in good health. Both conserved end residues are part of each CDR3. The order of the fields is clone size, D gene, V gene, J gene, CDR3 DNA, CDR3 protein. A D gene is named only where the DNA matches it firmly. Not all rows give a size; the values are once, few, many and, for expanded clones, a class.

-,-,TRBV11-2,TRBJ2-4,TGTGCCAGCAGCTTAGATCGAACGGGCCGGGCATTGGATGAGCAGTACTTC,CASSLDRTGRALDEQYF
-,-,TRBV6-2/TRBV6-3,TRBJ2-3,TGTGCCAGCAGGGCAGGGTACTCAGATACGCAGTATTTT,CASRAGYSDTQYF
-,TRBD1,TRBV7-9,TRBJ2-7,TGTGCCAGCAGCTACGATTCTCAGGGGGCCTCCTACGAGCAGTACTTC,CASSYDSQGASYEQYF
-,-,TRBV12-3/TRBV12-4,TRBJ2-3,TGTGCCAGCAGTTTATGGGGCGGGACCACAGATACGCAGTATTTT,CASSLWGGTTDTQYF
-,TRBD1,TRBV6-2/TRBV6-3,TRBJ1-5,TGTGCCAGCAGTGGCTCAGGGGGCCTGGGTCAGCCCCAGCATTTT,CASSGSGGLGQPQHF
few,-,TRBV7-2,TRBJ2-7,TGTGCCAGCCGCTTGGGGGGGGTGACAGGGCCTCCCTACGAGCAGTACTTC,CASRLGGVTGPPYEQYF
-,-,TRBV6-2/TRBV6-3,TRBJ1-1,TGTGCCAGCAGTTACAGGGGCAGGGCGGACACTGAAGCTTTCTTT,CASSYRGRADTEAFF
-,-,TRBV6-2/TRBV6-3,TRBJ2-5,TGTGCCAGCAGTTACTCCAGGGGGGGTTTGTCAGAGACCCAGTACTTC,CASSYSRGGLSETQYF
few,-,TRBV6-2/TRBV6-3,TRBJ2-7,TGTGCCAGCGGAGACAGGTCCCACTCCTACGAGCAGTACTTC,CASGDRSHSYEQYF
-,-,TRBV20-1,TRBJ1-5,TGCAGTGCTAGCAAAGATGGGGCAATTGATCAGCCCCAGCATTTT,CSASKDGAIDQPQHF
-,TRBD1,TRBV6-5,TRBJ1-2,TGTGCCAGCACTCGACAGGGGCTAGAAAACTATGGCTACACCTTC,CASTRQGLENYGYTF
-,TRBD1,TRBV7-9,TRBJ1-5,TGTGCCAGCAGCGTAGGACAGGGCGATAATCAGCCCCAGCATTTT,CASSVGQGDNQPQHF
-,TRBD1,TRBV7-9,TRBJ2-7,TGTGCCAGCAGCGCTGACAGGGCCCCCTACGAGCAGTACTTC,CASSADRAPYEQYF
few,-,TRBV6-5,TRBJ2-7,TGTGCCAGCAGTCCTAGGAGAAGCTCCTACGAGCAGTACTTC,CASSPRRSSYEQYF
-,TRBD2,TRBV27,TRBJ2-7,TGTGCCAGCAGTTTATCGGTAGCTAGCGGGGGGAAATACGAGCAGTACTTC,CASSLSVASGGKYEQYF
-,TRBD1,TRBV6-2/TRBV6-3,TRBJ2-1,TGTGCCAGCATCCGGACAGGGGGTTACAATGAGCAGTTCTTC,CASIRTGGYNEQFF
-,-,TRBV29-1,TRBJ1-6,TGCAGCGTTGCAGCCGGAGATAATTCACCCCTCCACTTT,CSVAAGDNSPLHF
once,-,TRBV27,TRBJ1-2,TGTGCCAGTGGGTTTTCGGGGAACTATGGCTACACCTTC,CASGFSGNYGYTF
-,-,TRBV6-2/TRBV6-3,TRBJ2-7,TGTGCCAGCAGTTTCTCGCAGGGGACTGGCGAGCGGTACTTC,CASSFSQGTGERYF
-,-,TRBV4-1,TRBJ2-4,TGCGCCAGCAGCCAAGGAGTAGCTGGGGCCAAAAACGTTCAGTACTTC,CASSQGVAGAKNVQYF
-,-,TRBV27,TRBJ1-2,TGTGCCAGCAGTTTCCTAATGGGAGGGGTTGACTATGGCTACACCTTC,CASSFLMGGVDYGYTF
few,-,TRBV20-1,TRBJ2-7,TGCAGTGCCGATAAGTTAGCCGAGCAGTACTTC,CSADKLAEQYF
few,TRBD2,TRBV7-6,TRBJ2-5,TGTGCCAGCAGCTTGGGGACTAGCCAAAACCCCCAAGAGACCCAGTACTTC,CASSLGTSQNPQETQYF
-,-,TRBV5-1,TRBJ1-2,TGCGCCAGCAGGGCTACTTATGGCTACACCTTC,CASRATYGYTF
-,-,TRBV20-1,TRBJ2-3,TGCAGTGGGATCGGTCGCACAGATACGCAGTATTTT,CSGIGRTDTQYF
few,-,TRBV6-5,TRBJ2-3,TGTGCCAGCAGTCCAGAGGGGGGGCAGGCAGATACGCAGTATTTT,CASSPEGGQADTQYF
-,-,TRBV6-2/TRBV6-3,TRBJ2-3,TGTGCCAGCATCACGGACGGCACAGATACGCAGTATTTT,CASITDGTDTQYF
-,-,TRBV2,TRBJ2-3,TGTGCCAGCAGTGAAGCGCTTCAGGGCGGGGAGGCGCAGTATTTT,CASSEALQGGEAQYF
-,TRBD2,TRBV28,TRBJ2-1,TGTGCCAGCAGTTTGTGGACTAGCGGGGGGTCTTGGGAGCAGTTCTTC,CASSLWTSGGSWEQFF
-,TRBD2,TRBV6-5,TRBJ2-1,TGTGCCAGCAGCCTAACTGGACTAGTTTACAATGAGCAGTTCTTC,CASSLTGLVYNEQFF
-,TRBD1,TRBV10-1,TRBJ2-4,TGCGCCAGCAGTGAGTCGGGACAGGCCGCCAAAAACATTCAGTACTTC,CASSESGQAAKNIQYF
-,TRBD1,TRBV4-2,TRBJ2-3,TGTGCCAGCAGCCACCGACAGGGGACAGGGTGGCTAGCGGAGAACACAGATACGCAGTATTTT,CASSHRQGTGWLAENTDTQYF
-,-,TRBV9,TRBJ2-6,TGTGCCAGCAGCGGACCGAGTACCTCTGGGGCCAACGTCCTGACTTTC,CASSGPSTSGANVLTF
-,-,TRBV20-1,TRBJ2-3,TGCAGTGCTGGACAGAGGGCTTGGGATACGCAGTATTTT,CSAGQRAWDTQYF
-,-,TRBV4-1,TRBJ1-2,TGCGCCAGCAGCCAAGATAGCACGGCGGCCTATGGCTACACCTTC,CASSQDSTAAYGYTF
-,-,TRBV9,TRBJ1-6,TGTGCCAGCAGCGTAGCGGTAGGGGAGGATTCACCCCTCCACTTT,CASSVAVGEDSPLHF
-,-,TRBV6-2/TRBV6-3,TRBJ2-7,TGTGCCAGCAGTTATCAGGGGGGCTTCTACGAGCAGTACTTC,CASSYQGGFYEQYF
few,TRBD1,TRBV6-1,TRBJ2-7,TGTGCCAGCAGTACGGACGGGACAGGGGTCTACGAGCAGTACTTC,CASSTDGTGVYEQYF
few,TRBD2,TRBV7-2,TRBJ2-7,TGTGCCAGCAGCTCCGAGGGGCTAGCGGGTACGTTGAGGTCCTACGAGCAGTACTTC,CASSSEGLAGTLRSYEQYF